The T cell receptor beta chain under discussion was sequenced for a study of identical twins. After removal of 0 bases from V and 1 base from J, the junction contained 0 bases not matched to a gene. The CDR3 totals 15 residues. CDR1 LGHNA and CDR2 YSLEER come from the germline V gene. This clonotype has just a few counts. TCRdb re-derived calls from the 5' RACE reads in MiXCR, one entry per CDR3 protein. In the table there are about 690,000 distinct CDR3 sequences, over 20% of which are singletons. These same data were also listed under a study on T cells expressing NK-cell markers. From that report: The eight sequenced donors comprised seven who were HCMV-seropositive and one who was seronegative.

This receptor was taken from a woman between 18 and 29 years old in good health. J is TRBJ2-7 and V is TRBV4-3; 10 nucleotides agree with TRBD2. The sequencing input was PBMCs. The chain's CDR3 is CASSQELAGSYEQYF. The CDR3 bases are TGCGCCAGCAGCCAAGAACTAGCGGGGTCCTACGAGCAGTACTTC.